This passage covers 10 T cell receptor beta chains from one sample sequenced in a study of CD8 T cells in Susac syndrome. Random hexamers were used to reverse transcribe an amount of about 0.5 to 1 ug RNA. One entry per CDR3 protein, called by TCRdb with MiXCR from the immunoSEQ multiplex PCR reads. Of about 150,000 distinct CDR3 sequences in the sample, around 95% were seen once. The sample consisted of CD4+ T cells from PBMCs. All receptors come from a human donor with Susac syndrome.

The chain uses TRBV29-1 and TRBJ1-1, with TRBD1 as a possible D gene (5 bases). Germline V gene lookup returns CDR1 SQVTM and CDR2 ANQGSEA. This CDR3 contains 13 residues. Deletions cut 3 bases from V and 1 base from J, with 9 bases between. The CDR3 reads CSVDSQGNTEAFF. The CDR3 region has the DNA TGCAGCGTTGATTCGCAGGGGAACACTGAAGCTTTCTTT.

The chain employs TRBV5-1 and TRBJ2-5; D might be TRBD2 (6 bases). Per germline, CDR1 SGHRS and CDR2 YFSETQ. V lost 4 bases and J lost 0, with 16 bases in between. CDR3 size: 16 residues. The CDR3 DNA is TGCGCCAGCAGCCCGGGGGTAGCGACGAACCAAGAGACCCAGTACTTC. Translation gives CASSPGVATNQETQYF.

The V and J genes are TRBV5-4 and TRBJ2-5, with 7 bases that match TRBD2. CDR1 and CDR2 from the germline V gene are SGHNT and YYREEE (reference sequence). V dropped 1 base and J dropped 2; count of bases not matched to a gene: 5. The CDR3 has 15 amino acids. This chain's CDR3 is CASSLISSGQETQYF. CDR3 in DNA: TGTGCCAGCAGCTTGATTAGTAGCGGGCAAGAGACCCAGTACTTC.

V gene TRBV28 combines with J gene TRBJ2-3; D is perhaps TRBD2 (5 bases). The CDR3 sequence is 15 residues long. Trimming shortened V by 2 bases and J by 2 bases, and 11 bases separated the two germline ends. Germline V lookup: CDR1 MDHEN, CDR2 SYDVKM. The CDR3 loop reads CASSLMDWYTDTQYF. The CDR3 bases are TGTGCCAGCAGTTTAATGGACTGGTACACAGATACGCAGTATTTT.

The gene calls are TRBV7-3 and TRBJ2-7, with D perhaps given as TRBD1 or TRBD2 (5 bases each). V was cut by 5 bases and J by 2 bases, with 16 bases left in between. Germline lookup yields CDR1 SGHTA and CDR2 FQGTGA. CDR3 length equals 15 residues. CDR3 DNA sequence: TGTGCCAGCAGCCCGGGACCACCCGGAGCCTACGAGCAGTACTTC. It is translated as CASSPGPPGAYEQYF.

The chain employs TRBV24-1 and TRBJ2-1, with 10 bases lining up with TRBD1. Trimming at V came to 2 bases and at J to 7 bases, leaving 7 bases not matched to a gene. The CDR3 is made up of 16 amino acids. The V gene's germline CDR1 is KGHDR and CDR2 SFDVKD. The CDR3 bases are TGTGCCACCAGTGATTCCGGACAGGGGGTCTGGAATGAGCAGTTCTTC. Protein: CATSDSGQGVWNEQFF.

The genes are TRBV6-2 or TRBV6-3 and TRBJ1-2; D is uncertain. Deletions cut 11 bases from V and 0 bases from J, with 10 bases between. The CDR3 is made up of 12 amino acids. The germline V gene has CDR1 MNHEY and CDR2 SVGEGT. The CDR3 reads CACSPANYGYTF. DNA for the CDR3: TGTGCCTGCTCCCCAGCTAACTATGGCTACACCTTC.

With respect to this clonotype: An end of the junction differs from the germline gene, which may be a read error. This rearrangement joins TRBV25-1 to TRBJ2-3; perhaps TRBD1 as D (6 bases). The CDR3 has 15 amino acids. In germline, CDR1 is MGHDK, CDR2 SYGVNS. CDR3 DNA: TGTGCCAGCAGTGCCCAACAGGGATTCCCAGATACGCAGTTTTTT. Its translation: CASSAQQGFPDTQFF. Combining the CDR3 with reference TRBV25-1 and TRBJ2-3 gives the whole variable domain EADIYQTPRYLVIGTGKKITLECSQTMGHDKMYWYQQDPGMELHLIHYSYGVNSTEKGDLSSESTVSRIRTEHFPLTLESARPSHTSQYLCASSAQQGFPDTQFFGPGTRLTVL.

The chain carries TRBV10-3 and TRBJ2-6; D gene unclear. CDR1 is ENHRY, CDR2 SYGVKD, per germline. CDR3 size: 13 residues. V lost 5 bases and J lost 0, with 2 bases in between. CDR3 in amino acids: CAISYSGANVLTF. The CDR3 bases are TGTGCCATCAGTTACTCTGGGGCCAACGTCCTGACTTTC.

This clonotype was seen only once. The chain uses TRBV5-1 and TRBJ1-2; 8 bases agree with TRBD1. This CDR3 is built from 13 residues. Germline CDR1 is SGHRS and CDR2 is YFSETQ. V shed 4 bases and J 4 bases; nucleotides not matched to a gene: 3. CDR3 region: CASSQGAGYGYTF. The CDR3 DNA reads TGCGCCAGCAGCCAGGGGGCCGGCTATGGCTACACCTTC.